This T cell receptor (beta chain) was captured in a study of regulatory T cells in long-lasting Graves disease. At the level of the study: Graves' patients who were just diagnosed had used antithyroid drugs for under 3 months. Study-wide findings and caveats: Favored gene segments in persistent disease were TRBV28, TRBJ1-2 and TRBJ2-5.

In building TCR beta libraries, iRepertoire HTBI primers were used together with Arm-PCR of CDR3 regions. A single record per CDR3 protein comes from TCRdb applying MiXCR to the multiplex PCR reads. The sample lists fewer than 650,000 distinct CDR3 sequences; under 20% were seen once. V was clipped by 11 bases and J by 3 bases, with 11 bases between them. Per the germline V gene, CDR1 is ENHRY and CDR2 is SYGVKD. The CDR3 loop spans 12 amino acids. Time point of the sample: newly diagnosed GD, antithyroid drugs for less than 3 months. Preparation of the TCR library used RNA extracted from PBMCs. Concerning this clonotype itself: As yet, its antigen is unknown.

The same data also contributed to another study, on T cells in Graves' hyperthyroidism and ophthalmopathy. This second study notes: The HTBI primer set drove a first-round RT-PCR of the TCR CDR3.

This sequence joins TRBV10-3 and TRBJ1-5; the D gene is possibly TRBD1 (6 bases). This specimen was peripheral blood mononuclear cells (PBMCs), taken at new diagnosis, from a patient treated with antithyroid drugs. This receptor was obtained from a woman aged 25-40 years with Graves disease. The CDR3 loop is CAVGQPNQPQHF. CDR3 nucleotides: TGTGCCGTCGGACAGCCCAATCAGCCCCAGCATTTT.